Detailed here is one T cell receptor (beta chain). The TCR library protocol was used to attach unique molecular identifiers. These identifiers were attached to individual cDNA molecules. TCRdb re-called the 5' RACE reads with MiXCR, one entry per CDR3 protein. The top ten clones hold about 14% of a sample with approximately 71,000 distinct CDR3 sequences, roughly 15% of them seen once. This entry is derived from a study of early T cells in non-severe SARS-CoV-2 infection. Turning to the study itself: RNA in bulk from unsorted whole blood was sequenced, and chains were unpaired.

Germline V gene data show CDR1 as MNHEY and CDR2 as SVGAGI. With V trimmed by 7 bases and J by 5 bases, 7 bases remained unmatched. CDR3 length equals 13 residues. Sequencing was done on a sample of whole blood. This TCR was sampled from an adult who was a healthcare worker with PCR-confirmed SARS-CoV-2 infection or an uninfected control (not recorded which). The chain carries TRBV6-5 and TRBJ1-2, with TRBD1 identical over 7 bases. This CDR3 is CASKRIQGYGYTF. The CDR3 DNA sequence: TGTGCCAGCAAGCGCATACAGGGGTATGGCTACACCTTC.